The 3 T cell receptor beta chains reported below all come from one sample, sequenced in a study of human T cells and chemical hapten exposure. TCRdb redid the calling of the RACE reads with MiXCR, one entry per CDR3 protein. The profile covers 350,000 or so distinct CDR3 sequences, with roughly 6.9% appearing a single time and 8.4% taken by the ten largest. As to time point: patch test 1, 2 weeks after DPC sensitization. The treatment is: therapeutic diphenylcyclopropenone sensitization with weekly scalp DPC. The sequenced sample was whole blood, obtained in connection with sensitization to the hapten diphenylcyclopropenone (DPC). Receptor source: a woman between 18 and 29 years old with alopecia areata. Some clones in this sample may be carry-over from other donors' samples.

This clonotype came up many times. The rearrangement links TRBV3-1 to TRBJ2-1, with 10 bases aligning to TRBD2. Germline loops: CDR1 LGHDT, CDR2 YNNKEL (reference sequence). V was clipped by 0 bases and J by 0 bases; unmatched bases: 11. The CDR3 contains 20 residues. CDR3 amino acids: CASSQDIGLAGESSYNEQFF. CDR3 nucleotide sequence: TGTGCCAGCAGCCAAGATATCGGTCTAGCGGGGGAAAGCTCCTACAATGAGCAGTTCTTC.

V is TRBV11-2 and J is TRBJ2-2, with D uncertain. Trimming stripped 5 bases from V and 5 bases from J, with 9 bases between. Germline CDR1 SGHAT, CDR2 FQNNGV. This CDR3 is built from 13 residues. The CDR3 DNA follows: TGTGCCAGCAGCCCAAGTGTGACCGGGGAGCTGTTTTTT. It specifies CASSPSVTGELFF. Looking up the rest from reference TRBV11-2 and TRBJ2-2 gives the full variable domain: EAGVAQSPRYKIIEKRQSVAFWCNPISGHATLYWYQQILGQGPKLLIQFQNNGVVDDSQLPKDRFSAERLKGVDSTLKIQPAKLEDSAVYLCASSPSVTGELFFGEGSRLTVL.

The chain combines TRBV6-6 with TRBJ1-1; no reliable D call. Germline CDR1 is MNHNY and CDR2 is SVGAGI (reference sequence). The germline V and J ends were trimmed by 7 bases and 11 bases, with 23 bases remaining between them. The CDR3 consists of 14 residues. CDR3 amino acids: CASIAPGALSRAFF. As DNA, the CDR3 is TGTGCCAGCATTGCCCCGGGAGCGCTTTCTCGGGCTTTCTTT.